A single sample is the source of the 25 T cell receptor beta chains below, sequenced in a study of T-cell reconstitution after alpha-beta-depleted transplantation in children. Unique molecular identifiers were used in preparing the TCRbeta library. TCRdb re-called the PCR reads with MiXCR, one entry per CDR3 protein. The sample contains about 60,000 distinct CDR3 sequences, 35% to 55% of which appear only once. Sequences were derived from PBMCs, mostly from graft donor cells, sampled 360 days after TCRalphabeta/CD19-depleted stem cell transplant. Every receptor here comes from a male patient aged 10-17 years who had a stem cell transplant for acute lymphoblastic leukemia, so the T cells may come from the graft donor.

The CDR3 bases are TGTGCCACCAGCAGAGAGGGATGGAGCACTGAAGCTTTCTTT. Translation gives CATSREGWSTEAFF. The chain employs TRBV15 and TRBJ1-1; no firm D call. CDR1 and CDR2 from the germline V gene are LNHNV and YYDKDF (reference sequence). This CDR3 has 14 residues. V lost 0 bases and J lost 4, with 9 bases in between.

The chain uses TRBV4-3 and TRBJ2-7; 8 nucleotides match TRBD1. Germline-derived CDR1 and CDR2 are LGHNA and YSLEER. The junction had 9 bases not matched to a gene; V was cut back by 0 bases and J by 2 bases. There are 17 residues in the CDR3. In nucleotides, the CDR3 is TGCGCCAGCAGCCAAGATGGGGACAGGAACCCTGCCTACGAGCAGTACTTC. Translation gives CASSQDGDRNPAYEQYF.

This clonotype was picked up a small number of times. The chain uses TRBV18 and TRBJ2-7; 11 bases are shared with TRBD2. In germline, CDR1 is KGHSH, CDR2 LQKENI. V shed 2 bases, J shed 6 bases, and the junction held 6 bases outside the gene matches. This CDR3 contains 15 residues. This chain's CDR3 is CASSPKYSGRGEQYF. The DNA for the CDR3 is TGTGCCAGCTCACCAAAGTATAGCGGGAGGGGCGAGCAGTACTTC.

DNA for the CDR3: TGTGCCATCAGTGAGTCGACGCCAGATACGCAGTATTTT. Protein product: CAISESTPDTQYF. J is TRBJ2-3 and V is TRBV10-3; no reliable D call. The germline gives CDR1 ENHRY, CDR2 SYGVKD. The V and J ends lost 0 bases and 4 bases respectively, with 5 bases between them. The CDR3 sequence is 13 residues long.

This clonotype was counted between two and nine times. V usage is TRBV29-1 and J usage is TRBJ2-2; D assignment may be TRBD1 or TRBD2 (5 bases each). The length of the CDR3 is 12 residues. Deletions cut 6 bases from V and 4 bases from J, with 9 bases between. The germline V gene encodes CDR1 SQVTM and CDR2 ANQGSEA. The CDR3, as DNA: TGCAGCGTGCCGGGACGCACCGGGGAGCTGTTTTTT. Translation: CSVPGRTGELFF.

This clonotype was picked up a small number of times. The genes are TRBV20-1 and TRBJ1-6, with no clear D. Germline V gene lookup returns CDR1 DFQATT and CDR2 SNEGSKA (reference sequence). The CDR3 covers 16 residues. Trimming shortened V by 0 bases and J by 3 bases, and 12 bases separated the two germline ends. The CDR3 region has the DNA TGCAGTGCTAGAGACTACCGGGCCAGCTATAATTCACCCCTCCACTTT. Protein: CSARDYRASYNSPLHF.

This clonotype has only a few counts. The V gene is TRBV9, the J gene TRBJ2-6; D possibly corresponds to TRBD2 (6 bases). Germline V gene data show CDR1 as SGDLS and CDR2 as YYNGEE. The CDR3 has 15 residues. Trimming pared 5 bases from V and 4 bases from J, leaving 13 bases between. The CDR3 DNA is TGTGCCAGCAGTGGAGGGGAGACGGGGGCCAACGTCCTGACTTTC. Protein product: CASSGGETGANVLTF.

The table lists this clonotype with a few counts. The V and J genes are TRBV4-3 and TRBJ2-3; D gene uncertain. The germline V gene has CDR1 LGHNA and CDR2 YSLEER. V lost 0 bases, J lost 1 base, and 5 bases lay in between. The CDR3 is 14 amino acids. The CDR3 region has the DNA TGCGCCAGCAGCCAAGAAAGGGGCACAGATACGCAGTATTTT. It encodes CASSQERGTDTQYF.

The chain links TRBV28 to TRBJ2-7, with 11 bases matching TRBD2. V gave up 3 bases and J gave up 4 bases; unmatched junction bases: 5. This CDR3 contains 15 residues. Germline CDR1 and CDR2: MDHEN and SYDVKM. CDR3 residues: CASSLGTSGNYEQYF. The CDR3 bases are TGTGCCAGCAGTTTGGGGACTAGCGGAAATTACGAGCAGTACTTC.

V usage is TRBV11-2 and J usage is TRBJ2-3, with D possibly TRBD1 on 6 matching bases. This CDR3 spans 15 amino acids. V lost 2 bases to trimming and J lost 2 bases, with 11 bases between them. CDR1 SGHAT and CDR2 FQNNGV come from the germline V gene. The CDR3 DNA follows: TGTGCCAGCAGCTTAATAGGACAGCACACAGATACGCAGTATTTT. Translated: CASSLIGQHTDTQYF.

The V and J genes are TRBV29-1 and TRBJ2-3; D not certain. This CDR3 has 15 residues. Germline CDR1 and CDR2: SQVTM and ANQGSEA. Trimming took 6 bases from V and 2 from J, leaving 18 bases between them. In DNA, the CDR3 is TGCAGCGTGCACACCTGGGCACGGATCACAGATACGCAGTATTTT. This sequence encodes CSVHTWARITDTQYF.

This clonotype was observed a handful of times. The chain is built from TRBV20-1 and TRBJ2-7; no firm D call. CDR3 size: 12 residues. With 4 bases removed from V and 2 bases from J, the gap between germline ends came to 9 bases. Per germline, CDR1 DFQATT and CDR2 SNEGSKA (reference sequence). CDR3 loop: CSATAATYEQYF. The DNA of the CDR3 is TGCAGTGCTACGGCAGCTACCTACGAGCAGTACTTC.

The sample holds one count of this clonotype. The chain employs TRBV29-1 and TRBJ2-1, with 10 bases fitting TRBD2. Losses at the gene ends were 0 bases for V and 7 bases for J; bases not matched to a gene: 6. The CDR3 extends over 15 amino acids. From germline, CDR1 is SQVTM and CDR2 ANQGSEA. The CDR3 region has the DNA TGCAGCGTTGAAGATGCCGGGACTAGCGAGAATGAGCAGTTCTTC. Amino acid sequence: CSVEDAGTSENEQFF.

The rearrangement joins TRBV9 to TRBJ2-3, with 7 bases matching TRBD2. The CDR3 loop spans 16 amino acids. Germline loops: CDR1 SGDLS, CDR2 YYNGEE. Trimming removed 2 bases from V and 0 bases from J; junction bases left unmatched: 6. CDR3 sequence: CASSVMGEGSTDTQYF. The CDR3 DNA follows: TGTGCCAGCAGCGTTATGGGGGAGGGTAGCACAGATACGCAGTATTTT.

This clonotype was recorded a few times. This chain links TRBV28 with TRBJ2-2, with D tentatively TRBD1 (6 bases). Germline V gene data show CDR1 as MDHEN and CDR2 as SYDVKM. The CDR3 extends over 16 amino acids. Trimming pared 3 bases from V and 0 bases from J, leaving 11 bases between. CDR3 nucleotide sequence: TGTGCCAGCAGTTTCCACAGGGCCCCGAACACCGGGGAGCTGTTTTTT. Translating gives CASSFHRAPNTGELFF.

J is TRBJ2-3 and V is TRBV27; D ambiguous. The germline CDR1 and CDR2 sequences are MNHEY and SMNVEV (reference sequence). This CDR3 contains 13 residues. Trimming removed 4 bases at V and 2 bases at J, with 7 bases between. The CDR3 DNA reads TGTGCCAGCAGTTCTGACCCCACAGATACGCAGTATTTT. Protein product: CASSSDPTDTQYF.

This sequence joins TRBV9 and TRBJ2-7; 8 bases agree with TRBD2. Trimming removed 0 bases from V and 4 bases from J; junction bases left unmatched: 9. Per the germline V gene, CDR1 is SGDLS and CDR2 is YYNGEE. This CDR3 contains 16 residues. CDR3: CASSVGSAGGAYEQYF. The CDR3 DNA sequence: TGTGCCAGCAGCGTAGGTTCGGCGGGAGGTGCGTACGAGCAGTACTTC.

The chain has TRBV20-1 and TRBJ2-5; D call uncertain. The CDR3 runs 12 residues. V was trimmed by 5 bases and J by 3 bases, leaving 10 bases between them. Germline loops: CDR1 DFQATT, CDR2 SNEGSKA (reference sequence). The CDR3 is CSAGQKEETQYF. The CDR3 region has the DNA TGCAGTGCTGGCCAGAAGGAAGAGACCCAGTACTTC.

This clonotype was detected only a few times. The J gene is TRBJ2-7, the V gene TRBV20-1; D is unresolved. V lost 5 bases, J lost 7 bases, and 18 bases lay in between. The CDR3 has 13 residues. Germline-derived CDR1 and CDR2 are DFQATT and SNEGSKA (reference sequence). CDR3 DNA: TGCAGTGCTGAGGTTGGGTTATTGGGGGAGCAGTACTTC. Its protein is CSAEVGLLGEQYF.

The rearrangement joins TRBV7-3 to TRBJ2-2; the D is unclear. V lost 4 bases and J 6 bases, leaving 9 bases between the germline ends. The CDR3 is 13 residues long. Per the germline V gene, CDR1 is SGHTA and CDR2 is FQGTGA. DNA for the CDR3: TGTGCCAGCAGCTCTCTAGGACCCGGGGAGCTGTTTTTT. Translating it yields CASSSLGPGELFF.

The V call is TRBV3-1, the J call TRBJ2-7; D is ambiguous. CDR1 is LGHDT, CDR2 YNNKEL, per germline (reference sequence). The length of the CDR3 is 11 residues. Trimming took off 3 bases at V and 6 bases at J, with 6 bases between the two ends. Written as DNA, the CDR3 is TGTGCCAGCAGCCATGTGGGCGAGCAGTACTTC. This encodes CASSHVGEQYF.

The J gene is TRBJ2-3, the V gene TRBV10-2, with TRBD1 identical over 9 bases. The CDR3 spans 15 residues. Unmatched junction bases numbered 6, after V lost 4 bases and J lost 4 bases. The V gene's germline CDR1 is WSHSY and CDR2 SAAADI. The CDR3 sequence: CASSGDRGMPDTQYF. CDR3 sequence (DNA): TGCGCCAGCAGTGGAGACAGGGGGATGCCAGATACGCAGTATTTT.

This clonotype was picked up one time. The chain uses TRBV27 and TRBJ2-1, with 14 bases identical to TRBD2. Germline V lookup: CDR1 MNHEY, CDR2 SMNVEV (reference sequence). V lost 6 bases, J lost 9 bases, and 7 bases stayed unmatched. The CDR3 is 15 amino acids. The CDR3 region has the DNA TGTGCCAGCAGCCCCGGGACTAGCGGGAGTGGTGAGCAGTTCTTC. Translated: CASSPGTSGSGEQFF.

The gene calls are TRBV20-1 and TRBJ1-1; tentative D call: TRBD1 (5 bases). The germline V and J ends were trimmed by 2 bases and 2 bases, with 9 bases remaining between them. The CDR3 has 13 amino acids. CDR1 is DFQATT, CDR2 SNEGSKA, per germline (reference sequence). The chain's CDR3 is CSARRGGNTEAFF. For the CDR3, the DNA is TGCAGTGCTAGACGGGGGGGAAACACTGAAGCTTTCTTT.

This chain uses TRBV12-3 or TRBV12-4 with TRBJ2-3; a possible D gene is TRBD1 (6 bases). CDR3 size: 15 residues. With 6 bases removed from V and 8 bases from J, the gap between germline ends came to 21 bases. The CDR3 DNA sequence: TGTGCCAGCAGCCAACGCACAGGGTTGCTCGGTACGCAGTATTTT. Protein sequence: CASSQRTGLLGTQYF.